The clone carrying this T cell receptor (beta chain) was recorded many times. CDR1 MNHEY and CDR2 SVGAGI come from the germline V gene. V lost 6 bases to trimming and J lost 9 bases, with 18 bases between them. The CDR3 covers 14 residues. This sample was taken from a study of HIV-infected patients and healthy controls. No cell fractionation was done, so the repertoire covers all unsorted peripheral blood T cells. Alpha and beta constant-region primers primed reverse transcription of about 0.5 ug RNA. Each of the alpha and beta chains got its own library through chain-specific third strand synthesis with indices. All rearrangements within a chain used one primer pair; cDNA molecules carried barcodes. TCRdb reprocessed the 5' RACE reads with MiXCR, giving one entry per CDR3 protein. The sample lists 8,000 to 10,000 distinct CDR3 sequences, 5.5% to 6% occurring once.

V is TRBV6-5 and J is TRBJ1-3, with D maybe TRBD1 (6 bases). The TCR was taken from an adult in good health. Sequencing was done on a sample of blood. CDR3 DNA: TGTGCCAGCAGGGATGGGACAACCGTTGGCACCATATATTTT. Translation: CASRDGTTVGTIYF.